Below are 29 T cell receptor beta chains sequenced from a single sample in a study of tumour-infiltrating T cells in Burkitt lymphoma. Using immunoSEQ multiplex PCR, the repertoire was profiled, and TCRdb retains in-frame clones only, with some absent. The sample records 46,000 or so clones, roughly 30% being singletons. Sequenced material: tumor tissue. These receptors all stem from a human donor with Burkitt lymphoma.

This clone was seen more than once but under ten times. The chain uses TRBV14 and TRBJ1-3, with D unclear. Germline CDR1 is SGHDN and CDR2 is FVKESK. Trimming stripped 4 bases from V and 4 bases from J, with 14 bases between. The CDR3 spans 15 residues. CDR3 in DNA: TGTGCCAGCAGCCCTGGGATCGGCCAAGGAAACACCATATATTTT. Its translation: CASSPGIGQGNTIYF.

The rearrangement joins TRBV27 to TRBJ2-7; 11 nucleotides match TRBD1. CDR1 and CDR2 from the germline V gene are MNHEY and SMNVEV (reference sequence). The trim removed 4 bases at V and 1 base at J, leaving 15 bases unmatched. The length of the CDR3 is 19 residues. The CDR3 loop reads CASSSWTGGISGLSYEQYF. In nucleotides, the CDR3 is TGTGCCAGCAGTTCCTGGACAGGGGGCATATCTGGTCTGTCCTACGAGCAGTACTTC.

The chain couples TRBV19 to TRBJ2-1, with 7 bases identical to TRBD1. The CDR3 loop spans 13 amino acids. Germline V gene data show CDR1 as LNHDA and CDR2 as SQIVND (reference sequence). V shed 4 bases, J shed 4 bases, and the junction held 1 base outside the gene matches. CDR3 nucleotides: TGTGCCAGTAGTAAGGACAGGTACAATGAGCAGTTCTTC. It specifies CASSKDRYNEQFF. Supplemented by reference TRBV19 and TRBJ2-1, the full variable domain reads DGGITQSPKYLFRKEGQNVTLSCEQNLNHDAMYWYRQDPGQGLRLIYYSQIVNDFQKGDIAEGYSVSREKKESFPLTVTSAQKNPTAFYLCASSKDRYNEQFFGPGTRLTVL.

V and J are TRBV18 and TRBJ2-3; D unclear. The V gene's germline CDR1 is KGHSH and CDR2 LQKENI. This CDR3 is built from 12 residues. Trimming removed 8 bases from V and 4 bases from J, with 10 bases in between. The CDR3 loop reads CASALEADTQYF. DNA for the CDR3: TGTGCCAGCGCCCTCGAGGCAGATACGCAGTATTTT.

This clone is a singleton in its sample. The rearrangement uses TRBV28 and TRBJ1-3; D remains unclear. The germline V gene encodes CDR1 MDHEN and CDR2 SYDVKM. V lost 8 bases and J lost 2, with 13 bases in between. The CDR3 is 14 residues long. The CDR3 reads CASHPPAPGNTIYF. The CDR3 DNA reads TGTGCCAGCCATCCCCCGGCACCTGGAAACACCATATATTTT.

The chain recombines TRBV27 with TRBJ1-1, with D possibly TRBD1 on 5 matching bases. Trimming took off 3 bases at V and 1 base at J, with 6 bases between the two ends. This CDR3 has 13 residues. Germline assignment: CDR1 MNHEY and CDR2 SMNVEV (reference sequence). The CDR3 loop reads CASSFTGNTEAFF. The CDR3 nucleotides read TGTGCCAGCAGTTTCACAGGGAACACTGAAGCTTTCTTT.

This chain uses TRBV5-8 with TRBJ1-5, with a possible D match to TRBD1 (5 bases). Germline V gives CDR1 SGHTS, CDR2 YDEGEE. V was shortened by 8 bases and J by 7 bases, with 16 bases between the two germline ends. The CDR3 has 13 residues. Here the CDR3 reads CARGEGYCQPQHF. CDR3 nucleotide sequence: TGTGCCAGGGGGGAGGGGTATTGCCAGCCCCAGCATTTT.

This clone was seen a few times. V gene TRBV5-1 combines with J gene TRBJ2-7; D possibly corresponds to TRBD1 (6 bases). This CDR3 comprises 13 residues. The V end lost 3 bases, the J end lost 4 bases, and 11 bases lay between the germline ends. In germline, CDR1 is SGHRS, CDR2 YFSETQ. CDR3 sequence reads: CASSSLQGYEQYF. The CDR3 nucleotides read TGCGCCAGCAGCTCCCTCCAGGGGTACGAGCAGTACTTC.

The CDR3 DNA reads as TGTGCCAGCAGTGAAGCGCCGGACGGGGAGCTGTTTTTT. It yields the protein CASSEAPDGELFF. The chain is built from TRBV2 and TRBJ2-2; D unresolved. CDR3 length: 13 amino acids. Germline lookup yields CDR1 SNHLY and CDR2 FYNNEI. With 0 bases removed from V and 7 bases from J, the gap between germline ends came to 6 bases.

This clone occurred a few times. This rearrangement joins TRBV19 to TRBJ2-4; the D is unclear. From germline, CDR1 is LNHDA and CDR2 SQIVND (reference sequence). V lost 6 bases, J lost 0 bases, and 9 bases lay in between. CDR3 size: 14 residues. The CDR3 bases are TGTGCCAGTAGCGATCAGATAGCCAAAAACATTCAGTACTTC. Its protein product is CASSDQIAKNIQYF.

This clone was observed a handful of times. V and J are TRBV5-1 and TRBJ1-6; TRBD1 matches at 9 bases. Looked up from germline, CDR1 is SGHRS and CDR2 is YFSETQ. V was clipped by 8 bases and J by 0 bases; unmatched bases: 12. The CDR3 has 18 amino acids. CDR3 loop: CASRGGQGEGSYNSPLHF. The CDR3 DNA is TGCGCCAGTCGGGGGGGACAGGGCGAAGGCTCCTATAATTCACCCCTCCACTTT.

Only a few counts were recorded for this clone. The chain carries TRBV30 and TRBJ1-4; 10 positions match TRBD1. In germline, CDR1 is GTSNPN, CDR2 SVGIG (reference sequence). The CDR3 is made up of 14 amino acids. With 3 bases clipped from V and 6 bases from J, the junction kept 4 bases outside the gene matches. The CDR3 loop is CAWSDRGQDEKLFF. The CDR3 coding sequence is TGTGCCTGGAGCGACAGGGGGCAGGATGAAAAACTGTTTTTT.

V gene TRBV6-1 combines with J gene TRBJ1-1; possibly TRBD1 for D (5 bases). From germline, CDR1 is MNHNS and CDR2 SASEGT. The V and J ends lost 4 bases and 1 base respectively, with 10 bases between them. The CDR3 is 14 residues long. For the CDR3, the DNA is TGTGCCAGCAGTGCCGGGACGCGGAACACTGAAGCTTTCTTT. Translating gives CASSAGTRNTEAFF.

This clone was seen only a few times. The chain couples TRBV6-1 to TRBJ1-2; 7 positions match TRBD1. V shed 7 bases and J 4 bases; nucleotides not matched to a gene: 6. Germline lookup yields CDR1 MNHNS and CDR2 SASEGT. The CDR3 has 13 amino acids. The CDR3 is CASNPGQSYGYTF. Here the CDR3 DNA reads TGTGCCAGCAATCCGGGACAGTCCTATGGCTACACCTTC.

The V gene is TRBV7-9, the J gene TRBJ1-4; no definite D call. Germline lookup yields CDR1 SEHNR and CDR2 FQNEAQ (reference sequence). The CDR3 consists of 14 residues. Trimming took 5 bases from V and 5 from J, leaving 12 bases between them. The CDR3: CASSLTNRNEKLFF. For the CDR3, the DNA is TGTGCCAGCAGCCTCACGAATAGGAATGAAAAACTGTTTTTT.

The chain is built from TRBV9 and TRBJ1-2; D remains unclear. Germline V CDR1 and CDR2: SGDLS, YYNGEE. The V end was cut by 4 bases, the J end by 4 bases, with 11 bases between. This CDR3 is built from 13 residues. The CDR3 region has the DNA TGTGCCAGCAGCCCACGACACCTCTATGGCTACACCTTC. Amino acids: CASSPRHLYGYTF. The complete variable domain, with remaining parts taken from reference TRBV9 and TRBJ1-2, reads DSGVTQTPKHLITATGQRVTLRCSPRSGDLSVYWYQQSLDQGLQFLIQYYNGEERAKGNILERFSAQQFPDLHSELNLSSLELGDSALYFCASSPRHLYGYTFGSGTRLTVV.

The CDR3 nucleotides read TGTGCCAGCAGCCACCGGGGGGCCGAGAGGGGCTACACCTTC. As protein: CASSHRGAERGYTF. V and J are TRBV6-6 and TRBJ1-2, with D tentatively TRBD1 (6 bases). V lost 6 bases and J 8 bases, leaving 19 bases between the germline ends. The CDR3 is 14 residues long. The germline gives CDR1 MNHNY, CDR2 SVGAGI (reference sequence).

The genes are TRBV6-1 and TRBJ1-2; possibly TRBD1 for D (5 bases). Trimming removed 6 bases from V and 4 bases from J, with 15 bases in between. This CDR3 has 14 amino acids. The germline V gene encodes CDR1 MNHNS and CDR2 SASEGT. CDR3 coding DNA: TGTGCCAGCAGCCGGGACTCCGGTATCTATGGCTACACCTTC. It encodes CASSRDSGIYGYTF.

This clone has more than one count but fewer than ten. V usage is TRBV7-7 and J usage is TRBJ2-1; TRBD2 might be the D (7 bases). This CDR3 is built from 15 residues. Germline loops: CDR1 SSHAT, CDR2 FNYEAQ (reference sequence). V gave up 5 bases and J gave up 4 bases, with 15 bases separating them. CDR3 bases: TGTGCCAGCAGCGGGGGGGCGACCGCGTACAATGAGCAGTTCTTC. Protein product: CASSGGATAYNEQFF.

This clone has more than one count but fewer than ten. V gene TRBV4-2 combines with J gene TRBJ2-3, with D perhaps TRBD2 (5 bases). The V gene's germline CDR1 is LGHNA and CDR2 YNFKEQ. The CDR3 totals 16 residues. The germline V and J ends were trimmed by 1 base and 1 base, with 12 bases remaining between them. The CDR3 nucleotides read TGTGCCAGCAGCCAAGGTGCACTAGTTGGCACAGATACGCAGTATTTT. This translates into CASSQGALVGTDTQYF.

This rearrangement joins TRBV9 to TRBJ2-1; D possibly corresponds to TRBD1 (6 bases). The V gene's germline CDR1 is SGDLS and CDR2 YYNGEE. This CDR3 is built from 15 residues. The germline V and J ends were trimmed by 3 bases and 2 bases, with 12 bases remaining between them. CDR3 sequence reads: CASSGGGWAYNEQFF. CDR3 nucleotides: TGTGCCAGCAGCGGAGGGGGTTGGGCCTACAATGAGCAGTTCTTC.

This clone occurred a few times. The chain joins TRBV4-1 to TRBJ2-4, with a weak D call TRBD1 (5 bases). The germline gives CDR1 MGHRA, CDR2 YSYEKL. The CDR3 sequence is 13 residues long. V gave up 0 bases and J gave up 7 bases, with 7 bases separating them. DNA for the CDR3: TGCGCCAGCAGCCAAGAACAGGCTAACATTCAGTACTTC. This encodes CASSQEQANIQYF.

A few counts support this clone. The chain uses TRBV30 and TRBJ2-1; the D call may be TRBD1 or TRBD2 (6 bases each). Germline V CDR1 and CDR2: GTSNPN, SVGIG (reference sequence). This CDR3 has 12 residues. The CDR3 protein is CAWGARVDEQFF. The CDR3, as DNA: TGTGCTTGGGGGGCCCGGGTTGATGAGCAGTTCTTC. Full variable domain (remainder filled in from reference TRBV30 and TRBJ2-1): SQTIHQWPATLVQPVGSPLSLECTVEGTSNPNLYWYRQAAGRGLQLLFYSVGIGQISSEVPQNLSASRPQDRQFILSSKKLLLSDSGFYLCAWGARVDEQFFGPGTRLTVL.

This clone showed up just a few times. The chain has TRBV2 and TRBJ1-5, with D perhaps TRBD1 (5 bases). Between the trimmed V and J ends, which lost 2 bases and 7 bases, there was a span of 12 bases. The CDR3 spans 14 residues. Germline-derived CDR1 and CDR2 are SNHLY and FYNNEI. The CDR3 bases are TGTGCCAGCAGTGAATTCCAGGGAGGACAGCCCCAGCATTTT. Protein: CASSEFQGGQPQHF.

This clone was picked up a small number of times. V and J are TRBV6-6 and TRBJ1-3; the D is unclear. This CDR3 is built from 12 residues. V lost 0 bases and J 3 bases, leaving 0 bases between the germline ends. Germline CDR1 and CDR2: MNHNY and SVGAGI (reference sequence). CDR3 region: CASSYSGNTIYF. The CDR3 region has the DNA TGTGCCAGCAGTTACTCTGGAAACACCATATATTTT.

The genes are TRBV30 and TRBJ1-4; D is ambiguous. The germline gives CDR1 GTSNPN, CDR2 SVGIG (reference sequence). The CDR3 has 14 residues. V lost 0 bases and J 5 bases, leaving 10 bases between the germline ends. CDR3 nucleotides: TGTGCCTGGAGTGTACCTGACGGGAATGAAAAACTGTTTTTT. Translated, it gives CAWSVPDGNEKLFF.

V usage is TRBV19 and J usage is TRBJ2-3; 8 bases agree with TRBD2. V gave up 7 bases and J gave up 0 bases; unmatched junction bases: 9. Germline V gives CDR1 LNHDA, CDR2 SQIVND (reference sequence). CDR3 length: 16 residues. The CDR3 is CASTTAGGGSTDTQYF. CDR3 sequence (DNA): TGTGCCAGTACCACTGCGGGCGGGGGGAGCACAGATACGCAGTATTTT.

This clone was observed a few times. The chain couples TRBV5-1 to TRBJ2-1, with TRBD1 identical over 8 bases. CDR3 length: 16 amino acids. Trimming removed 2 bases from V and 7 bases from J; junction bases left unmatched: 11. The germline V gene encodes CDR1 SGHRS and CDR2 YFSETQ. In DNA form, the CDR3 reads TGCGCCAGCAGCTTAGCACCAGGGGGCGAGGCGAATGAGCAGTTCTTC. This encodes CASSLAPGGEANEQFF.

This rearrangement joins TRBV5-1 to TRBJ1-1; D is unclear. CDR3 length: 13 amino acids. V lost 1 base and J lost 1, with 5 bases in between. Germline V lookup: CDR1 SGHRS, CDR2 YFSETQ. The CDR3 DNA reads TGCGCCAGCAGCTTGTTTGGGAACACTGAAGCTTTCTTT. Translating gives CASSLFGNTEAFF.